This T cell receptor beta chain comes out of a study of blood T cell repertoires in COVID-19. Study summary: Samples representing acute and convalescent COVID-19 were sourced from the United States, Italy and Spain.

The CDR3 covers 15 residues. V lost 4 bases and J lost 8; bases outside the gene matches: 9. Germline loops: CDR1 LNHDA, CDR2 SQIVND (reference sequence). The participants were between about 18 and 100 years old and came from 20 to 30 US areas. In the study's own analysis: Amplified reference gene primers provided the basis for estimating nucleated cell counts. Method: immunoSEQ multiplex PCR; TCRdb's copy keeps in-frame clones and lacks some. V, J and clone size reflect that table, while D and trimming were determined from the DNA. The data contain approximately 150,000 clones, roughly nine tenths of them singletons.

Sequencing input: PBMCs or T cells enriched from blood (not recorded which). This chain links TRBV19 with TRBJ2-2, with TRBD2 matching over 8 bases. This TCR derives from a woman in her thirties or forties who had been exposed to COVID-19. Here the CDR3 DNA reads TGTGCCAGTAGTAAAGAGGCCCTAGCGGGTGGGGAGCTGTTTTTT. This translates into CASSKEALAGGELFF.